Listed below are T cell receptor beta chains from one sample, sequenced in a study of metastatic and nonmetastatic thyroid tumors. With MiXCR, TCRdb reprocessed the PCR reads. The repertoire holds about 24,000 clones, with roughly a fifth as singletons. The material sequenced was blood. These receptors were collected from a female donor with papillary thyroid cancer or a benign thyroid nodule (not recorded which). Some clones in this sample may be carry-over from other donors' samples. CDR3s include the opening cysteine and the closing phenylalanine or tryptophan. The D gene is left open where the match is weak.

d_call: TRBD1
v_call: TRBV5-1
cdr3_aa: CASRTQGMAKNIQYF

d_call: -
v_call: TRBV18
cdr3_aa: CASSPTPPQGFSGANVLTF

d_call: -
v_call: TRBV6-2/TRBV6-3
cdr3_aa: CASSYSGVSDEEYW

d_call: -
v_call: TRBV10-1
cdr3_aa: CASSESQDGYTF

d_call: TRBD2
v_call: TRBV9
cdr3_aa: CASSMSGGYDNEQFF

d_call: -
v_call: TRBV20-1
cdr3_aa: CSATGTGWGQWGPQHF

d_call: -
v_call: TRBV3-1
cdr3_aa: CASSQVSGAGANVLTF

d_call: -
v_call: TRBV30
cdr3_aa: CAWSVRERTDEKLFF

d_call: -
v_call: TRBV6-2/TRBV6-3
cdr3_aa: CASSYAAGEQFF

d_call: TRBD1
v_call: TRBV28
cdr3_aa: CASSLGQGAQANEKLFF

d_call: -
v_call: TRBV10-2
cdr3_aa: CASSESNRQETQYF

d_call: -
v_call: TRBV10-1
cdr3_aa: CASSDPGETEAFF

d_call: TRBD2
v_call: TRBV7-3
cdr3_aa: CASSLRLAGLENEQFF

d_call: -
v_call: TRBV6-2/TRBV6-3
cdr3_aa: CAITVGQYGLYGYTF

d_call: TRBD1
v_call: TRBV5-4
cdr3_aa: CASSPPGTGGNEQFF

d_call: -
v_call: TRBV15
cdr3_aa: CATSRDTEGRASVANFLTF

d_call: TRBD1
v_call: TRBV5-1
cdr3_aa: CASSLRGLEQFF

d_call: -
v_call: TRBV9
cdr3_aa: CASSAHGDTQYF

d_call: -
v_call: TRBV28
cdr3_aa: CASRPPGHGGEKLFF

d_call: TRBD1
v_call: TRBV4-1
cdr3_aa: CASSQRQGMFYEQYF

d_call: -
v_call: TRBV20-1
cdr3_aa: CSAGGGGQPQHF

d_call: -
v_call: TRBV5-1
cdr3_aa: CASSLDREKLFF

d_call: -
v_call: TRBV7-3
cdr3_aa: CASSLTPNTEAFF

d_call: -
v_call: TRBV7-2
cdr3_aa: CASRLRTDAYEQYF

d_call: TRBD1
v_call: TRBV3-1
cdr3_aa: CASSQDHRGGNTIYF

d_call: -
v_call: TRBV28
cdr3_aa: CASRFEGGRVEKLLF

d_call: -
v_call: TRBV30
cdr3_aa: CAWSVRGSYEQYF

d_call: -
v_call: TRBV7-8
cdr3_aa: CASSLWGTRNSYEQYF

d_call: TRBD1
v_call: TRBV10-3
cdr3_aa: CAISESGTVEKLFF

d_call: -
v_call: TRBV4-3
cdr3_aa: CASSQSRVGSDTQYF

d_call: TRBD1
v_call: TRBV25-1
cdr3_aa: CASSEDPDRDEKRLF

d_call: TRBD1
v_call: TRBV13
cdr3_aa: CASSAPGDRGDSPLHF

d_call: -
v_call: TRBV6-1
cdr3_aa: CASNMGGDRNTIYF

d_call: -
v_call: TRBV11-2
cdr3_aa: CASRLPARSSYNEQFF

d_call: -
v_call: TRBV11-2
cdr3_aa: CASSVQGLAGNTIYF

d_call: -
v_call: TRBV29-1
cdr3_aa: CSVAGASNQPQHF

d_call: TRBD1
v_call: TRBV20-1
cdr3_aa: CSARDETGDSWLNTEAFF

d_call: TRBD1
v_call: TRBV6-1
cdr3_aa: CASRGTGLYSGANVLTF

d_call: TRBD1
v_call: TRBV7-9
cdr3_aa: CASSPKTGGTEQFF

d_call: -
v_call: TRBV9
cdr3_aa: CASSVVDSFTDTQYF

d_call: -
v_call: TRBV6-4
cdr3_aa: CASSSETNTIYF

d_call: -
v_call: TRBV24-1
cdr3_aa: CATEERLLDTEAFF

d_call: TRBD2
v_call: TRBV20-1
cdr3_aa: CSAPSGMANTGELFF

d_call: -
v_call: TRBV10-1
cdr3_aa: CASSDLPGQQYF

d_call: TRBD1
v_call: TRBV6-1
cdr3_aa: CASRQGTAGYTF

d_call: -
v_call: TRBV20-1
cdr3_aa: CSARISGDTQYF

d_call: -
v_call: TRBV19
cdr3_aa: CASSIGGITSLRINEQFF

d_call: -
v_call: TRBV20-1
cdr3_aa: CSATTLSGRTYEKYF

d_call: -
v_call: TRBV6-1
cdr3_aa: CASRGDGGVTDTQYF

d_call: -
v_call: TRBV6-1
cdr3_aa: CASSDGGYTF